The present T cell receptor (beta chain) was sequenced within a study of early T cells in non-severe SARS-CoV-2 infection. TCRdb called the 5' RACE reads again in MiXCR, with one record for every CDR3 protein. The data hold 30,000 to 45,000 distinct CDR3 sequences, with 4.5% to 7% observed a single time. The length of the CDR3 is 14 residues. CDR1 and CDR2 from the germline V gene are ENHRY and SYGVKD. The V gene end was trimmed by 4 bases and the J gene end by 5 bases; junction bases not matched to a gene: 4. This clonotype was seen a few times. This clonotype was obtained from an adult who was a healthcare worker with PCR-confirmed SARS-CoV-2 infection or an uninfected control (not recorded which). The sample taken for sequencing was whole blood. The genes are TRBV10-3 and TRBJ2-2; 7 nucleotides line up with TRBD1. CDR3 DNA sequence: TGTGCCATCAGTGGATCCAGGGGGACCGGGGAGCTGTTTTTT. It yields the protein CAISGSRGTGELFF.